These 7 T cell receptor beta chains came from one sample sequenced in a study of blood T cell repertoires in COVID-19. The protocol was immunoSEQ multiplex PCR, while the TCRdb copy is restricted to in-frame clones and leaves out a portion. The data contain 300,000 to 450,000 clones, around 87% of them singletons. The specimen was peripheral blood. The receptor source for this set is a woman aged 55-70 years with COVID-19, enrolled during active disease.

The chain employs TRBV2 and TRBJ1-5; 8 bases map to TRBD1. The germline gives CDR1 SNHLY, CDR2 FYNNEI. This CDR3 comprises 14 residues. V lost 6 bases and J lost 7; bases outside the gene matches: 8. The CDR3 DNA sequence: TGTGCCAGCAGCGTAACAGGGGGGGAACAGCCCCAGCATTTT. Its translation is CASSVTGGEQPQHF.

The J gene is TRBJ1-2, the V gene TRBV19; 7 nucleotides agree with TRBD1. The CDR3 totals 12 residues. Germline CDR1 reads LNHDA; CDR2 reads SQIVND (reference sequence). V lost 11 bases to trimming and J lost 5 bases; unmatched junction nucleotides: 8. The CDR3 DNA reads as TGTGCCTCTAGAGGGGGCCTTTATGGCTACACCTTC. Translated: CASRGGLYGYTF. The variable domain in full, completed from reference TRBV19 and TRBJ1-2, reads DGGITQSPKYLFRKEGQNVTLSCEQNLNHDAMYWYRQDPGQGLRLIYYSQIVNDFQKGDIAEGYSVSREKKESFPLTVTSAQKNPTAFYLCASRGGLYGYTFGSGTRLTVV.

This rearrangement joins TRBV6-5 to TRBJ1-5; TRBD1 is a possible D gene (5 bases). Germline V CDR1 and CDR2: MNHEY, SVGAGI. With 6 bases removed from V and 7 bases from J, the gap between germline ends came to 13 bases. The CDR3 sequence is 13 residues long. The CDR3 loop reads CASSPFAGQPQHF. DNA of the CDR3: TGTGCCAGCAGCCCCTTCGCAGGGCAGCCCCAGCATTTT.

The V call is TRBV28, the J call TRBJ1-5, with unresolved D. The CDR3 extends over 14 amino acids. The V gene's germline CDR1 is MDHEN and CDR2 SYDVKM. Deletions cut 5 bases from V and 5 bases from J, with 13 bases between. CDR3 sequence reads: CASSLVTRDQPQHF. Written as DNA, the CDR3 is TGTGCCAGCAGTCTTGTCACGAGGGATCAGCCCCAGCATTTT.

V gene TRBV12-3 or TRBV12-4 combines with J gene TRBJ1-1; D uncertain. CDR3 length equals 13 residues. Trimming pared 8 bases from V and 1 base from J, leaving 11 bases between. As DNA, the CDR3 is TGTGCCAGCGCCGGACTTCCGAACACTGAAGCTTTCTTT. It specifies CASAGLPNTEAFF.

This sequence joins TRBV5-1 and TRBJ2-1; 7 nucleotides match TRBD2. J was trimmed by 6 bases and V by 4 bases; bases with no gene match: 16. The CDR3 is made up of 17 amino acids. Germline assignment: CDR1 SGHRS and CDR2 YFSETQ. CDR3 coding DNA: TGCGCCAGCAGCGCGAGGGGACCCGCCGGGGGGTCCAATGAGCAGTTCTTC. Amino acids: CASSARGPAGGSNEQFF.

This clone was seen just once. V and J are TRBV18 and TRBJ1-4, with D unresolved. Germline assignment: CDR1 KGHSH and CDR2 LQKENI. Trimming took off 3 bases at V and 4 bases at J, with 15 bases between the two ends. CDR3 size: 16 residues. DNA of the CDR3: TGTGCCAGCTCACCCGTGAAAGTACACCTTAATGAAAAACTGTTTTTT. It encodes CASSPVKVHLNEKLFF.